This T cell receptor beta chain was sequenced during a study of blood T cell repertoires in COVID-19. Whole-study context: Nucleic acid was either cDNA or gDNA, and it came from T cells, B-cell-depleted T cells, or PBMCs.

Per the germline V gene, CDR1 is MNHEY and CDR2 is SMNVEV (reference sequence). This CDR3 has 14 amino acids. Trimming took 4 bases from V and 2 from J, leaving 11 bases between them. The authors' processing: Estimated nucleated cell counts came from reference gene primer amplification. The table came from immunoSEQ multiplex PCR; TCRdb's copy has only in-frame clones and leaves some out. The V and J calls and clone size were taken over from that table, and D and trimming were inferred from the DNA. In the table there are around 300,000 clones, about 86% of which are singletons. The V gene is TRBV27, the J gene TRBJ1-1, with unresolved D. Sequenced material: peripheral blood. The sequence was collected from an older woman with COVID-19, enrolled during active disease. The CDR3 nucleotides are TGTGCCAGCAGTTACGGTGAGGGAAACACTGAAGCTTTCTTT. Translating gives CASSYGEGNTEAFF.